This TCR beta chain originates from a study of Ad26.COV2.S vaccination and SARS-CoV-2 variants. Study context: Once or twice, 56 days apart, Ad26.COV2.S was delivered intramuscularly. Study-wide findings and caveats: Researchers cautioned that TCR breadth and depth analyses may have underestimated total T cell responses. Reports say spike-specific CD8+ and CD4+ T cell responses covered substantial breadth after vaccination.

Looked up from germline, CDR1 is MNHNS and CDR2 is SASEGT. V lost 1 base and J lost 3, with 19 bases in between. The CDR3 is 18 amino acids. Sequenced by immunoSEQ multiplex PCR; TCRdb stores in-frame clones only, minus some. The sample carries about 350,000 clones, 86% recorded once. This clone has more than one count but fewer than ten. The antigen is undetermined. Treatment meaning: 19 received Ad26.COV2.S at low or high dose, single or two shots; about 5 received placebo; per-sample allocation not given. Sampling occurred on day 63 after the first vaccine or placebo injection. In the vaccine, an Ad26 vector expressed the SARS-CoV-2 spike of the Wuhan strain.

The clonotype comes from a person between 18 and 60 years old who received the Ad26.COV2.S COVID-19 vaccine or a placebo. This material consisted of peripheral blood, taken in a trial of Ad26.COV2.S vaccine versus placebo. The V call is TRBV6-1, the J call TRBJ1-5; D possibly corresponds to TRBD1 (5 bases). CDR3 loop: CASSEVPFGAGPNQPQHF. In nucleotides, the CDR3 is TGTGCCAGCAGTGAAGTCCCGTTTGGGGCAGGCCCCAATCAGCCCCAGCATTTT.